This TCR beta chain was found in a study of regulatory T cells in long-lasting Graves disease. Germline CDR1 and CDR2: MNHEY and SMNVEV (reference sequence). This CDR3 has 14 residues. Trimming took 8 bases from V and 2 from J, leaving 16 bases between them. Specified time point: persistent/refractory GD, antithyroid drugs over 5 years with positive TRAb. The TCR library was made from RNA that had been extracted from PBMCs in TRIzol. It was by American Thyroid Association guidelines that Graves' disease was diagnosed. Arm-PCR of CDR3 regions with iRepertoire HTBI primers generated TCR beta libraries. TCRdb passed the multiplex PCR reads through MiXCR, listing each CDR3 protein once. This table has roughly 300,000 distinct CDR3 sequences, 20% appearing once.

The origin of this receptor is a female donor with Graves disease. The chain joins TRBV27 to TRBJ2-7; TRBD1 might be the D (6 bases). Specimen: peripheral blood mononuclear cells (PBMCs), collected when the disease was refractory, from a patient treated with antithyroid drugs. The CDR3 region has the DNA TGTGCCAGCTCCTCCCGGGACACCGCCTACGAGCAGTACTTC. Amino acids: CASSSRDTAYEQYF.